What follows are 6 T cell receptor beta chains derived from one specimen sequenced in a study of T cells in Graves' hyperthyroidism and ophthalmopathy. RNA transcripts were the template for amplifying TCR beta CDR3 regions. The study used the HTBI primer set for a first-round RT-PCR of the TCR CDR3. MiXCR, applied by TCRdb to the multiplex PCR reads, yields one record per CDR3 protein. The sample has roughly 520,000 distinct CDR3 sequences, approximately 25% seen once. The sequenced sample consisted of blood. These receptors all stem from a woman aged 25 to 39 with Graves' ophthalmopathy.

For this clonotype: The germline gene is not matched at one end of the junction; a read error may be the cause. V and J are TRBV6-5 and TRBJ1-1, with unresolved D. The germline V gene encodes CDR1 MNHEY and CDR2 SVGAGI. The CDR3 runs to 15 residues. The CDR3 nucleotides are TGTGCCAGCAGTTACCAAACTACAGTGATCACTGGAGCTTTCTTT. Residues: CASSYQTTVITGAFF.

The table lists this clonotype with many counts. The chain is built from TRBV28 and TRBJ1-2, with D hard to call. V shed 6 bases and J shed 4 bases, with 15 bases lying between them. Per the germline V gene, CDR1 is MDHEN and CDR2 is SYDVKM. The CDR3 length is 14 residues. The CDR3 is CASSLWVGSYGYTF. Written as DNA, the CDR3 is TGTGCCAGCAGCCTATGGGTCGGGAGCTATGGCTACACCTTC.

The chain has TRBV6-7 and TRBJ2-7; D uncertain. Being an ORF, TRBV6-7 has a function that is uncertain. With 7 bases removed from V and 5 bases from J, the gap between germline ends came to 12 bases. The CDR3 loop spans 12 amino acids. CDR3 residues: CASIHGGNEQYF. The DNA of the CDR3 is TGTGCCAGCATCCACGGTGGGAACGAGCAGTACTTC.

This clonotype was detected many times. The chain recombines TRBV5-1 with TRBJ2-7, with TRBD2 identical over 11 bases. The CDR3 has 15 amino acids. J lost 5 bases, V lost 3 bases, and 7 bases had no gene match. CDR1 SGHRS and CDR2 YFSETQ come from the germline V gene. CDR3 bases: TGCGCCAGCAGCTCCAGACTAGCGGGGCTGGACGAGCAGTACTTC. Amino acid sequence: CASSSRLAGLDEQYF.

The gene calls are TRBV15 and TRBJ1-2; D gene unclear. The length of the CDR3 is 14 residues. With 1 base removed from V and 4 bases from J, the gap between germline ends came to 10 bases. CDR1 is LNHNV and CDR2 is YYDKDF in the germline V gene (reference sequence). The CDR3 coding sequence is TGTGCCACCAGCAGAGGTGGGATGACCTATGGCTACACCTTC. Protein sequence: CATSRGGMTYGYTF.

This clonotype was recorded at least ten times. The gene calls are TRBV6-2 or TRBV6-3 and TRBJ2-7, with D perhaps assigned TRBD1 or TRBD2 (5 bases each). Per germline, CDR1 MNHEY and CDR2 SVGEGT. The CDR3 totals 15 residues. The V end lost 6 bases, the J end lost 3 bases, and 18 bases lay between the germline ends. In nucleotides, the CDR3 is TGTGCCAGCAGCTGGGGGACGGCACCAGACTACGAGCAGTACTTC. Protein sequence: CASSWGTAPDYEQYF.